The 20 T cell receptor beta chains listed next were all sequenced from one sample in a study of cytomegalovirus exposure and HLA in healthy donors (dated by TCRdb to about 2017). Library preparation was by the immunoSEQ multiplex PCR assay. For the multiplex PCR, a mixture combining 60 forward primers for TCR Vbeta segments and 13 reverse primers for TCR Jbeta segments was used. In its TCRdb copy, this immuneACCESS table keeps in-frame sequences only and misses some clones. Where compared with another copy, unresolved V genes explain less than half of these, and the others have no known cause. Counted in this sample were about 120,000 clones; 77% of them appeared once. Together, the top ten hold 5.8% of the sample. Sequencing was done on a sample of PBMCs. The origin of the receptors is a young man in good health and CMV-seropositive.

The CDR3: CASSSGTSGNRGQYF. As DNA, the CDR3 is TGTGCCAGCAGCTCAGGGACTAGCGGGAACCGGGGGCAGTATTTT. The V and J genes are TRBV27 and TRBJ2-3, with 13 bases matching TRBD2. V was clipped by 6 bases and J by 11 bases; unmatched bases: 11. CDR3 length: 15 amino acids. Per germline, CDR1 MNHEY and CDR2 SMNVEV (reference sequence).

J is TRBJ1-1 and V is TRBV4-1; D possibly corresponds to TRBD1 (5 bases). In germline, CDR1 is MGHRA, CDR2 YSYEKL. Trimming left V 3 bases short and J 0 bases short, with 17 bases between. This CDR3 is 17 amino acids long. CDR3 in DNA: TGCGCCAGCAGCCAGGCCGGGACTGCCACTCTGAACACTGAAGCTTTCTTT. It yields the protein CASSQAGTATLNTEAFF.

The chain links TRBV7-6 to TRBJ1-3; D uncertain. Germline values: CDR1 SGHVS, CDR2 FNYEAQ. V lost 0 bases to trimming and J lost 2 bases, with 5 bases between them. There are 14 residues in the CDR3. The CDR3 DNA sequence: TGTGCCAGCAGCTTAGCGGCAACTGGAAACACCATATATTTT. Amino acids: CASSLAATGNTIYF.

V is TRBV5-4 and J is TRBJ2-7; D gene unclear. Per the germline V gene, CDR1 is SGHNT and CDR2 is YYREEE (reference sequence). The CDR3 contains 16 residues. V dropped 4 bases and J dropped 3 bases, with 20 bases sitting between them. The CDR3 bases are TGTGCCAGCAGCCCTATAGAGCAGAGCGTAGACTACGAGCAGTACTTC. It yields the protein CASSPIEQSVDYEQYF.

V and J are TRBV5-1 and TRBJ2-2; 9 positions match TRBD2. Trimming took 4 bases from V and 3 from J; bases not matched to a gene: 10. CDR1 is SGHRS and CDR2 is YFSETQ in the germline V gene. This CDR3 region has 17 residues. CDR3 bases: TGCGCCAGCAGCCCCGATCGCGGGGGGGCCGACACCGGGGAGCTGTTTTTT. Amino acid sequence: CASSPDRGGADTGELFF.

The V call is TRBV6-5, the J call TRBJ2-7; D remains unclear. V dropped 5 bases and J dropped 0 bases, with 11 bases sitting between them. Per germline, CDR1 MNHEY and CDR2 SVGAGI. The CDR3 contains 14 residues. CDR3 residues: CASSENRVSYEQYF. CDR3 coding DNA: TGTGCCAGCAGTGAAAACAGAGTCTCCTACGAGCAGTACTTC.

A single count supports this clone. The chain combines TRBV7-9 with TRBJ1-6, with TRBD1 matching over 11 bases. The trim removed 4 bases at V and 9 bases at J, leaving 2 bases unmatched. CDR1 is SEHNR and CDR2 is FQNEAQ in the germline V gene (reference sequence). The CDR3 has 14 amino acids. CDR3 amino acids: CASSSGTGGSPLHF. CDR3 DNA: TGTGCCAGCAGCTCGGGGACAGGGGGTTCACCCCTCCACTTT.

J is TRBJ2-2 and V is TRBV7-8; tentative D call: TRBD2 (6 bases). Trimming pared 2 bases from V and 4 bases from J, leaving 14 bases between. The CDR3 has 16 amino acids. The germline CDR1 and CDR2 sequences are SGHVS and FQNEAQ. This chain's CDR3 is CASSLYGGGVTGELFF. The CDR3 nucleotides are TGTGCCAGCAGCTTATATGGCGGCGGGGTCACCGGGGAGCTGTTTTTT.

This sequence joins TRBV2 and TRBJ2-3, with 9 bases matching TRBD2. Unmatched junction bases numbered 4, after V lost 2 bases and J lost 1 base. Germline V gene sequence: CDR1 SNHLY, CDR2 FYNNEI. The CDR3 extends over 16 amino acids. The CDR3 spells CASSELASGGTDTQYF. The CDR3 nucleotides read TGTGCCAGCAGTGAATTGGCTAGCGGGGGCACAGATACGCAGTATTTT. The full variable domain, its missing parts supplied by reference TRBV2 and TRBJ2-3, is EPEVTQTPSHQVTQMGQEVILRCVPISNHLYFYWYRQILGQKVEFLVSFYNNEISEKSEIFDDQFSVERPDGSNFTLKIRSTKLEDSAMYFCASSELASGGTDTQYFGPGTRLTVL.

This chain connects TRBV19 to TRBJ2-6; TRBD2 might be the D (6 bases). The germline V gene has CDR1 LNHDA and CDR2 SQIVND (reference sequence). V lost 11 bases, J lost 1 base, and 15 bases lay in between. The CDR3 covers 15 residues. As DNA, the CDR3 is TGTGCCGCCGCCCGGGAGCTGTCTGGGGCCAACGTCCTGACTTTC. Translated: CAAARELSGANVLTF.

The chain couples TRBV28 to TRBJ1-2; 8 nucleotides agree with TRBD1. The germline CDR1 and CDR2 sequences are MDHEN and SYDVKM. The CDR3 has 15 residues. V was pared by 5 bases and J by 4 bases, with 9 bases of the junction left unmatched. CDR3 DNA: TGTGCCAGCAGTCCTACGACAGGGGTCGGCTATGGCTACACCTTC. Protein: CASSPTTGVGYGYTF.

The V gene is TRBV7-9, the J gene TRBJ2-1, with 13 bases fitting TRBD2. Trimming at V came to 5 bases and at J to 6 bases, leaving 4 bases not matched to a gene. This CDR3 contains 15 residues. Germline-derived CDR1 and CDR2 are SEHNR and FQNEAQ (reference sequence). This CDR3 reads CASSPGLAGINEQFF. CDR3 sequence (DNA): TGTGCCAGCAGCCCGGGACTAGCGGGAATCAATGAGCAGTTCTTC.

Concerning this clone: Other DNA sequences within the sample encode an identical CDR3. This sequence joins TRBV13 and TRBJ2-7; 9 bases are a match to TRBD1. The CDR3 contains 14 residues. CDR1 and CDR2 from the germline V gene are PRHDT and FYEKMQ (reference sequence). J gave up 2 bases and V 4 bases, and 3 bases lay outside the gene matches. The CDR3 is CASSSGTGTYEQYF. The CDR3 DNA follows: TGTGCCAGCAGCTCTGGGACAGGGACCTACGAGCAGTACTTC.

In this sample, this clone turned up a few times. The rearrangement uses TRBV5-6 and TRBJ2-1; 8 bases align to TRBD1. CDR1 is SGHDT and CDR2 is YYEEEE in the germline V gene. This CDR3 has 14 residues. The V and J ends lost 5 bases and 6 bases, in that order; junction bases with no gene match: 7. This chain's CDR3 is CASRETGASNEQFF. CDR3 nucleotides: TGTGCCAGCAGGGAGACAGGGGCAAGCAATGAGCAGTTCTTC.

The CDR3 DNA sequence: TGCGCCAGCAGCTTGGACGGGAGCACTGAAGCTTTCTTT. It yields the protein CASSLDGSTEAFF. V usage is TRBV5-1 and J usage is TRBJ1-1; D gene unclear. The germline V gene encodes CDR1 SGHRS and CDR2 YFSETQ. V was trimmed by 0 bases and J by 4 bases, leaving 7 bases between them. The CDR3 spans 13 residues.

The chain uses TRBV5-6 and TRBJ2-2; 10 positions agree with TRBD2. V dropped 0 bases and J dropped 3; count of bases not matched to a gene: 5. Germline CDR1 SGHDT, CDR2 YYEEEE. This CDR3 spans 17 amino acids. The CDR3 nucleotides are TGTGCCAGCAGCTTGGGGCTAGCGGGAGTGCACACCGGGGAGCTGTTTTTT. As protein: CASSLGLAGVHTGELFF.

The rearrangement uses TRBV15 and TRBJ1-5, with 7 bases matching TRBD1. In germline, CDR1 is LNHNV, CDR2 YYDKDF (reference sequence). V shed 6 bases, J shed 5 bases, and the junction held 10 bases outside the gene matches. The CDR3 is made up of 15 amino acids. This CDR3 is CATSTSGQPYQPQHF. The CDR3, as DNA: TGTGCCACCAGTACATCGGGACAGCCGTATCAGCCCCAGCATTTT. Together with reference TRBV15 and TRBJ1-5, the CDR3 gives the full variable domain: DAMVIQNPRYQVTQFGKPVTLSCSQTLNHNVMYWYQQKSSQAPKLLFHYYDKDFNNEADTPDNFQSRRPNTSFCFLDIRSPGLGDTAMYLCATSTSGQPYQPQHFGDGTRLSIL.

The genes are TRBV27 and TRBJ1-6; 10 bases are shared with TRBD1. The junction had 6 bases not matched to a gene; V was cut back by 5 bases and J by 8 bases. CDR1 and CDR2 (germline): MNHEY, SMNVEV (reference sequence). The CDR3 extends over 15 amino acids. The CDR3 DNA is TGTGCCAGCAGTACCAGGGACAGGGGAGATTCACCCCTCCACTTT. This translates into CASSTRDRGDSPLHF.

The chain employs TRBV5-1 and TRBJ1-1; D is ambiguous. This CDR3 is 16 amino acids long. Looked up from germline, CDR1 is SGHRS and CDR2 is YFSETQ. The V gene lost 1 base and the J gene lost 1 base, with 14 bases spanning the gap. The CDR3, as DNA: TGCGCCAGCAGCTTGATCGTTTCCCGGGGGAACACTGAAGCTTTCTTT. This gives the protein CASSLIVSRGNTEAFF.

The genes are TRBV10-3 and TRBJ2-2; D perhaps matches TRBD2 (5 bases). This CDR3 spans 16 amino acids. From germline, CDR1 is ENHRY and CDR2 SYGVKD. Trimming left V 5 bases short and J 6 bases short, with 19 bases between. The CDR3 DNA reads TGTGCCATCAGTCCCGGACGGTCATCCGGGGCCGGGGAGCTGTTTTTT. This translates into CAISPGRSSGAGELFF.